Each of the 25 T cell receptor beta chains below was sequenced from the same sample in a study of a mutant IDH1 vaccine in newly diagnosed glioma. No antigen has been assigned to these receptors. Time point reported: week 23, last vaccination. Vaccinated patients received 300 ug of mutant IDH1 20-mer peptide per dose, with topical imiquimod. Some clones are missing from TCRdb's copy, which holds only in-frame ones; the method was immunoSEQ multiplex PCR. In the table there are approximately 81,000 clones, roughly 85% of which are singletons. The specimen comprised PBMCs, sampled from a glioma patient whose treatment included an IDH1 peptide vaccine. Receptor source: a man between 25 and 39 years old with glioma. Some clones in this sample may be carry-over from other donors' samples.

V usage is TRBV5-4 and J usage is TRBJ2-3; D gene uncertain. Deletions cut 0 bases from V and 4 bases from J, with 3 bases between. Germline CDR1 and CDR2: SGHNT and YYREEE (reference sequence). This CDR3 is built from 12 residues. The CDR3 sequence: CASSLDPDTQYF. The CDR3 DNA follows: TGTGCCAGCAGCTTGGATCCAGATACGCAGTATTTT.

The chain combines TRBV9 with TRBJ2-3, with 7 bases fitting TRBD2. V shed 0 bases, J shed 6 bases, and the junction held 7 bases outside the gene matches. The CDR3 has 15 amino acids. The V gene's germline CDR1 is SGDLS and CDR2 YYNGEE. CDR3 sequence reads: CASSVAGGGGDTQYF. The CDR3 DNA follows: TGTGCCAGCAGCGTAGCGGGAGGAGGTGGGGATACGCAGTATTTT.

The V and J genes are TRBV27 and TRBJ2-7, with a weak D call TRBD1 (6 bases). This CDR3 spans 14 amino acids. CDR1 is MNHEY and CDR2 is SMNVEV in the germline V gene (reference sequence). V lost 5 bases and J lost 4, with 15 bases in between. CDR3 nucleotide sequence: TGTGCCAGCAGTCTTCGGACAGAACCTTACGAGCAGTACTTC. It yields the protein CASSLRTEPYEQYF.

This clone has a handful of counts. CDR3 in amino acids: CASSHSSGGYQETQYF. Written as DNA, the CDR3 is TGTGCCAGCAGCCATTCGTCGGGGGGATACCAAGAGACCCAGTACTTC. The chain has TRBV7-2 and TRBJ2-5, with 7 bases that match TRBD2. V was pared by 5 bases and J by 0 bases, with 9 bases of the junction left unmatched. CDR1 SGHTA and CDR2 FQGNSA come from the germline V gene. The CDR3 has 16 amino acids.

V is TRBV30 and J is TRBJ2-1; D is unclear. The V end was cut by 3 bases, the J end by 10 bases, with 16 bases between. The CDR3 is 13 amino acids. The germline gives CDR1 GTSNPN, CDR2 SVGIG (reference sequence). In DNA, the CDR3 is TGTGCCTGGAGCGCCAAGCTAGAGACGGAGCAGTTCTTC. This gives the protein CAWSAKLETEQFF.

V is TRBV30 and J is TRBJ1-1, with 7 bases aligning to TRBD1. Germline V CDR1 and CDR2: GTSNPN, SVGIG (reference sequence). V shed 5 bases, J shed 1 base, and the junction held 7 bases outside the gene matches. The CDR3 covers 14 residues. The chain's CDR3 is CAWRLDRANTEAFF. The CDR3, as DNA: TGTGCCTGGCGCCTAGACAGGGCGAACACTGAAGCTTTCTTT.

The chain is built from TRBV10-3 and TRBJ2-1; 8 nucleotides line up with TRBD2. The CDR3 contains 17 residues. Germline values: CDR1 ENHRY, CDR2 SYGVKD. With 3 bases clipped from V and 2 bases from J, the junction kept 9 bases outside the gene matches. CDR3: CAISDRGGPLPYNEQFF. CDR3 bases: TGTGCCATCAGTGACCGCGGGGGGCCCCTTCCCTACAATGAGCAGTTCTTC.

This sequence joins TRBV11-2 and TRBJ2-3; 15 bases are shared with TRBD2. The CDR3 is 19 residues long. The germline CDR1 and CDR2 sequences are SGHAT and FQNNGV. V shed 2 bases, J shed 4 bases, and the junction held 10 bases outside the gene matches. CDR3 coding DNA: TGTGCCAGCAGCTTAAGGACTAGCGGGGGGGCGCGTTTTTCAGATACGCAGTATTTT. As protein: CASSLRTSGGARFSDTQYF. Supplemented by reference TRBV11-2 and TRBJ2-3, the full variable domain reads EAGVAQSPRYKIIEKRQSVAFWCNPISGHATLYWYQQILGQGPKLLIQFQNNGVVDDSQLPKDRFSAERLKGVDSTLKIQPAKLEDSAVYLCASSLRTSGGARFSDTQYFGPGTRLTVL.

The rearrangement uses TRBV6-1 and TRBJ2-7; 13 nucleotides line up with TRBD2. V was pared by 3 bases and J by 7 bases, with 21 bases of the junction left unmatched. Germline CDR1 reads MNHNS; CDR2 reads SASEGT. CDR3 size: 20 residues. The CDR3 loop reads CASSDPFGLAGEVKRGEQYF. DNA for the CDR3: TGTGCCAGCAGTGATCCTTTCGGACTAGCGGGAGAAGTGAAGAGGGGGGAGCAGTACTTC.

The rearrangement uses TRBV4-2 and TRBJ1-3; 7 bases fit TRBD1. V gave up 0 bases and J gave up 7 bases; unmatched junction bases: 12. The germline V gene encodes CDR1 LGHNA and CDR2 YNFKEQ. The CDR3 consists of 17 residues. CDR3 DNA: TGTGCCAGCAGCCAAGATCCCCCGAGGGGGCTTAGGAACACCATATATTTT. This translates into CASSQDPPRGLRNTIYF.

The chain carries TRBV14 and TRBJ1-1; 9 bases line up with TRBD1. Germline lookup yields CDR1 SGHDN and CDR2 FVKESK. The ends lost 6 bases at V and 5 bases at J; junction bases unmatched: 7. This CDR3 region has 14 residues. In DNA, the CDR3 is TGTGCCAGCAGTCCAACAGGGGGCAAGACTGAAGCTTTCTTT. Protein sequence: CASSPTGGKTEAFF.

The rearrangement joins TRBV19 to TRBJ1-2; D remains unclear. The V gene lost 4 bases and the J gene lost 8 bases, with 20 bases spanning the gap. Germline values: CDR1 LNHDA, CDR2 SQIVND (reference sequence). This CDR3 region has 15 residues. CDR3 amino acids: CASSTPHVTRPGYTF. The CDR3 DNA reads TGTGCCAGTAGTACCCCCCATGTGACCAGACCGGGCTACACCTTC. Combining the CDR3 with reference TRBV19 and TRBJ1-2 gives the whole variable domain DGGITQSPKYLFRKEGQNVTLSCEQNLNHDAMYWYRQDPGQGLRLIYYSQIVNDFQKGDIAEGYSVSREKKESFPLTVTSAQKNPTAFYLCASSTPHVTRPGYTFGSGTRLTVV.

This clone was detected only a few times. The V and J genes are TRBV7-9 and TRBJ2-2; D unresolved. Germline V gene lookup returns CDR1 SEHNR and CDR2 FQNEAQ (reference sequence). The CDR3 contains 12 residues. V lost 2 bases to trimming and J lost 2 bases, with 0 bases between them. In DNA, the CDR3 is TGTGCCAGCAGCTTAAACACCGGGGAGCTGTTTTTT. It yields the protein CASSLNTGELFF.

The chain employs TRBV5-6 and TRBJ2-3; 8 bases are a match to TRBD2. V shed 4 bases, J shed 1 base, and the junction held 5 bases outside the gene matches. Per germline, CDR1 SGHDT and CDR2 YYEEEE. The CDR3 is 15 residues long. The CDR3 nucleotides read TGTGCCAGCAGCCCCATCGGGGGGGGCACAGATACGCAGTATTTT. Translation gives CASSPIGGGTDTQYF.

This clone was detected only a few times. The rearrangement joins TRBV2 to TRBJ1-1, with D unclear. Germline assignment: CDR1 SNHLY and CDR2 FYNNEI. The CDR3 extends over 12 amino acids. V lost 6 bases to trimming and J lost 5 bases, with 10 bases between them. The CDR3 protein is CASREIGTEAFF. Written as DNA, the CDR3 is TGTGCCAGCAGAGAAATCGGGACTGAAGCTTTCTTT.

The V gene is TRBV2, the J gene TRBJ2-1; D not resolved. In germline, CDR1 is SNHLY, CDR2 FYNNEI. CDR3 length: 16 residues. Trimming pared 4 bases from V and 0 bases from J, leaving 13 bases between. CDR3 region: CASSVSFRSSYNEQFF. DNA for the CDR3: TGTGCCAGCAGTGTATCGTTCCGGAGCTCCTACAATGAGCAGTTCTTC. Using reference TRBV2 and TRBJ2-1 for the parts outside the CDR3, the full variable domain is EPEVTQTPSHQVTQMGQEVILRCVPISNHLYFYWYRQILGQKVEFLVSFYNNEISEKSEIFDDQFSVERPDGSNFTLKIRSTKLEDSAMYFCASSVSFRSSYNEQFFGPGTRLTVL.

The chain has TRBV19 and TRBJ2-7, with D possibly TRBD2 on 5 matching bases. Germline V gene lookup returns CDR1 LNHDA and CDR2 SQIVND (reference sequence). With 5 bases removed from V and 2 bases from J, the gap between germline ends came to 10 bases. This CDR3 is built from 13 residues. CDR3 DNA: TGTGCCAGTAGTTCGCTGGGAGCCTACGAGCAGTACTTC. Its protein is CASSSLGAYEQYF.

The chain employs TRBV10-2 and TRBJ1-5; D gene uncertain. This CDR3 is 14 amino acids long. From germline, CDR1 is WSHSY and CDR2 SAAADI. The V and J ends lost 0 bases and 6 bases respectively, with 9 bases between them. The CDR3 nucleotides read TGCGCCAGCAGTGAGTCTGACGCGGGTCAGCCCCAGCATTTT. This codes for CASSESDAGQPQHF.

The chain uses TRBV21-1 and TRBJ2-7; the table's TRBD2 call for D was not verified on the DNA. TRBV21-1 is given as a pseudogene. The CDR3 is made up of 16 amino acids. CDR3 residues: CASIVPGLAGVYEQYF. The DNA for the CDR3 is TGTGCCAGCATAGTCCCGGGACTAGCGGGAGTATACGAGCAGTACTTC.

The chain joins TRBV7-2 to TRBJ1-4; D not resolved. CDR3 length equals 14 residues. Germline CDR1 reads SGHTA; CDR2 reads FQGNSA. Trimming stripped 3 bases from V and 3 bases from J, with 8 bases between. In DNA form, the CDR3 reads TGTGCCAGCAGCTTCACGGGATCTAATGAAAAACTGTTTTTT. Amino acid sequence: CASSFTGSNEKLFF.

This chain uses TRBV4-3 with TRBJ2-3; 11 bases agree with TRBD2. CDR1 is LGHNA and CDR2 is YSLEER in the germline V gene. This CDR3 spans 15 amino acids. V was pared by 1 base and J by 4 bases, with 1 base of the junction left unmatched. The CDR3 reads CASSQGTSGPDTQYF. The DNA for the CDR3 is TGCGCCAGCAGCCAAGGGACTAGCGGGCCAGATACGCAGTATTTT.

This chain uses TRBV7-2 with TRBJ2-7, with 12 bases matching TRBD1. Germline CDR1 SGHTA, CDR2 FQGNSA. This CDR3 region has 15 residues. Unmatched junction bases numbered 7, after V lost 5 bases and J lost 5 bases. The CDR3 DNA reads TGTGCCAGCAGCGGGCGGGACAGGGGGCCCGACGAGCAGTACTTC. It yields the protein CASSGRDRGPDEQYF.

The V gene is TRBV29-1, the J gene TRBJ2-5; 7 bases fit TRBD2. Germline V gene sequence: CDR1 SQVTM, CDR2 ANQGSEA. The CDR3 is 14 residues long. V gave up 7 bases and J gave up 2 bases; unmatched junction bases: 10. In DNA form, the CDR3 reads TGCAGCGGGGGGAGGGTAGGGAGACAAGAGACCCAGTACTTC. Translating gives CSGGRVGRQETQYF.

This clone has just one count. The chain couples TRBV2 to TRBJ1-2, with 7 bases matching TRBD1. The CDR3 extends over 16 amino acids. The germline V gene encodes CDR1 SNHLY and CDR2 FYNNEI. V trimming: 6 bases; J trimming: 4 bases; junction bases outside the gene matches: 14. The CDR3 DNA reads TGTGCCAGCAGAAGTGAAGGGGGAGGGGGCCCCTATGGCTACACCTTC. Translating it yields CASRSEGGGGPYGYTF.

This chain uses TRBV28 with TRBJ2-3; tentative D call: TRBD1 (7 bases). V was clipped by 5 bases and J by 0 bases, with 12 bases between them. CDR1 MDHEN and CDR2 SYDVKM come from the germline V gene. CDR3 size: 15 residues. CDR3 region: CASSEQGTSTDTQYF. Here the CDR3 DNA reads TGTGCCAGCAGTGAACAGGGGACTAGCACAGATACGCAGTATTTT.